This T cell receptor (beta chain) was documented in a study of PD-L1 blockade in urothelial cancer. As for the study in general: Before enrollment, 0 to 3 chemotherapy regimens had been given to patients. Blood analyses occurred 3 weeks (second dose) and 6 weeks post treatment start. Blood samples had a median of approximately 150,000 T cells, 80,000 to 85,000 unique TCRs, and clonality more than 0.075.

The assay was immunoSEQ multiplex PCR, and TCRdb's table has in-frame clones only and misses some. The sample has more than 65,000 clones, roughly nine tenths seen once; the top ten hold around 5.3%. Patients' urothelial carcinoma was locally advanced or metastatic. The CDR3 is made up of 19 amino acids. CDR1 and CDR2 (germline): LNHDA, SQIVND (reference sequence). Trimming at V came to 5 bases and at J to 1 base, leaving 11 bases not matched to a gene. The sequence was collected from an older woman with urothelial cancer. The source material was PBMCs, sampled around atezolizumab (anti-PD-L1) treatment. This chain uses TRBV19 with TRBJ2-6; 10 nucleotides align to TRBD2. CDR3 nucleotides: TGTGCCAGTAGTCCCAGGAGGGCTAGCGGGGGATCTGGGGCCAACGTCCTGACTTTC. Protein sequence: CASSPRRASGGSGANVLTF.